This T cell receptor (beta chain) was obtained from a study of CD8+ T cells in alopecia areata. Study-level background: Severity was scored as percentage of affected scalp area in treated patients.

Broader study findings: Throughout tofacitinib, many expanded lesional clones continued to persist in scalp and blood.

RNA extraction was followed by reverse transcription into cDNA, which acted as the sequencing template. Some clones are missing from TCRdb's copy, which holds only in-frame ones; the method was immunoSEQ multiplex PCR. The sample includes roughly 220,000 clones, under 40% of them seen just once. As to treatment: oral pan-JAK inhibitor, 5-10 mg twice daily. V was pared by 6 bases and J by 1 base, with 9 bases between. The CDR3 covers 14 residues. Germline V gives CDR1 MGHDK, CDR2 SYGVNS. A note on this clone: What it binds is unknown.

The source of this sequence is a human donor with alopecia areata. The gene calls are TRBV25-1 and TRBJ2-2; possible D gene TRBD1, 6 bases. Specimen: CD4+ T cells sorted from blood, collected at roughly week 30, from a patient treated with tofacitinib. Written as DNA, the CDR3 is TGTGCCAGCAGGATGGGACAGAACACCGGGGAGCTGTTTTTT. This encodes CASRMGQNTGELFF.